This T cell receptor (beta chain) stems from a study of glioma-infiltrating T cells after dendritic cell vaccination. Study-wide background: Monocyte-derived dendritic cells, cultured approximately seven days with IL-4 and GM-CSF, were pulsed with autologous tumor lysate.

The study's findings and limits: No direct clonality-survival link was found; a diverse polyclonal response may matter.

Unmatched junction bases numbered 5, after V lost 3 bases and J lost 0 bases. In germline, CDR1 is SGHTA, CDR2 FQGNSA. The CDR3 is 16 amino acids. This clone was recorded only once. Its target is not known. Profiled with immunoSEQ multiplex PCR; TCRdb holds only in-frame clones, not every one. The profile shows 40,000 or so clones, roughly 79% of them singletons. Material: blood, obtained before dendritic cell vaccination. This sequence was found in a human donor with glioblastoma. The V gene is TRBV7-2, the J gene TRBJ2-7, with 10 bases that match TRBD1. The CDR3 bases are TGTGCCAGCAGCTTCAACAGGGACAGGGGCTCCTACGAGCAGTACTTC. This sequence encodes CASSFNRDRGSYEQYF.